Following are 25 T cell receptor beta chains from one sample sequenced in a study of T cells after yellow fever vaccination (dated by TCRdb to the late 2010s). The library relied on 5' RACE. The sequencing machine was an Illumina HiSeq 2500. In-frame beta chains were kept once TCRdb had trimmed the public reads at Q25 with fastp and called clones with MiXCR. When rows share a CDR3 protein, they turn into one entry using the most common DNA and genes. Within this sample are 50,000 or so distinct CDR3 sequences, with more than 5.5% of them counted one time only. The ten largest clonotypes hold approximately 41% of the sample. The treatment or condition label corresponds to: live attenuated yellow fever vaccine strain. Sequencing was performed on CD8+ T cells sorted from PBMCs, taken on the day of the first yellow fever vaccination. Receptors originate from a man younger than 35 who received the YFV17D yellow fever vaccine.

The rearrangement links TRBV4-2 to TRBJ2-3, with 10 bases identical to TRBD2. Germline V gives CDR1 LGHNA, CDR2 YNFKEQ. After removal of 0 bases from V and 1 base from J, the junction contained 1 base not matched to a gene. CDR3 size: 16 residues. The CDR3 DNA is TGTGCCAGCAGCCAAGAGAGCGGGGGGGGCACAGATACGCAGTATTTT. This gives the protein CASSQESGGGTDTQYF.

Many counts were recorded for this clonotype. The rearrangement uses TRBV4-1 and TRBJ2-7, with TRBD1 matching 7 bases. This CDR3 is 16 amino acids long. V shed 0 bases and J 0 bases; nucleotides not matched to a gene: 5. CDR1 MGHRA and CDR2 YSYEKL come from the germline V gene. The CDR3 is CASSQDPGTDSYEQYF. CDR3 coding DNA: TGCGCCAGCAGCCAAGACCCCGGGACAGACTCCTACGAGCAGTACTTC.

Many counts were recorded for this clonotype. The CDR3 DNA sequence: TGTGCCAGCAGTGCCGGGCCCTCCTACGAGCAGTACTTC. As protein: CASSAGPSYEQYF. The chain has TRBV12-3 or TRBV12-4 and TRBJ2-7; D is unresolved. Between the trimmed V and J ends, which lost 5 bases and 0 bases, there was a span of 8 bases. CDR3 length: 13 amino acids.

The chain links TRBV29-1 to TRBJ2-7; 9 bases agree with TRBD1. CDR3 length: 14 residues. Per the germline V gene, CDR1 is SQVTM and CDR2 is ANQGSEA. Germline trimming cut 4 bases from V and 5 bases from J; bases unmatched to any gene: 9. The CDR3 spells CSVGGRQGGDEQYF. The CDR3 nucleotides are TGCAGCGTTGGGGGAAGACAGGGGGGAGACGAGCAGTACTTC.

This clonotype came up a few times. This chain joins TRBV12-3 or TRBV12-4 and TRBJ2-7; no clear D. The V end was cut by 5 bases, the J end by 7 bases, with 12 bases between. The CDR3 consists of 12 residues. The CDR3 DNA reads TGTGCCAGCAGTCAGGACGGCATTGAGCAGTACTTC. Translated: CASSQDGIEQYF.

This clonotype came up a few times. This chain joins TRBV4-3 and TRBJ2-5; 11 bases line up with TRBD2. V lost 4 bases and J lost 0; bases outside the gene matches: 1. The V gene's germline CDR1 is LGHNA and CDR2 YSLEER. This CDR3 region has 15 residues. The CDR3 DNA sequence: TGCGCCAGCAGCCCGGGACTAGCGGACCAAGAGACCCAGTACTTC. Amino acids: CASSPGLADQETQYF.

In its sample, this clonotype was seen a few times. This chain uses TRBV20-1 with TRBJ2-6; D is perhaps TRBD1 (5 bases). Trimming pared 6 bases from V and 3 bases from J, leaving 12 bases between. There are 14 residues in the CDR3. Germline-derived CDR1 and CDR2 are DFQATT and SNEGSKA (reference sequence). CDR3 in DNA: TGCAGTGCGCAGGGATTGGTTGGGGCCAACGTCCTGACTTTC. As protein: CSAQGLVGANVLTF.

The table lists this clonotype with a few counts. This chain connects TRBV10-3 to TRBJ2-2; D is uncertain. The CDR3 has 13 amino acids. CDR1 is ENHRY, CDR2 SYGVKD, per germline. Trimming shortened V by 6 bases and J by 5 bases, and 10 bases separated the two germline ends. The CDR3 DNA is TGTGCCATCAGGCCCTCGGAAACCGGGGAGCTGTTTTTT. Its protein product is CAIRPSETGELFF.

The chain has TRBV11-3 and TRBJ2-3; the match to TRBD2 covers 11 bases. The germline V gene has CDR1 SGHNT and CDR2 YENEEA. Unmatched junction bases numbered 7, after V lost 5 bases and J lost 3 bases. The CDR3 runs to 16 residues. The CDR3 DNA follows: TGTGCCAGCAGCCCAATAGCGGGGGGGCCGACAGATACGCAGTATTTT. This sequence encodes CASSPIAGGPTDTQYF.

The V and J genes are TRBV6-2 or TRBV6-3 and TRBJ1-5, with 7 nucleotides matching TRBD1. This CDR3 has 13 amino acids. V was pared by 9 bases and J by 4 bases, with 6 bases of the junction left unmatched. Germline CDR1 reads MNHEY; CDR2 reads SVGEGT. The CDR3 DNA is TGTGCCAGTGGACAGGTCCTTAATCAGCCCCAGCATTTT. Amino acids: CASGQVLNQPQHF.

This clonotype turned up a few times. The chain uses TRBV7-3 and TRBJ2-7; D could derive from TRBD1 or TRBD2 (6 bases each). V lost 4 bases and J 2 bases, leaving 12 bases between the germline ends. CDR3 size: 14 residues. Germline V gene sequence: CDR1 SGHTA, CDR2 FQGTGA. The CDR3 region is CASSWGAGPYEQYF. CDR3 sequence (DNA): TGTGCCAGCAGCTGGGGGGCCGGCCCCTACGAGCAGTACTTC.

This clonotype occurred many times. The chain carries TRBV15 and TRBJ1-3; tentatively, D is TRBD1 (6 bases). The V end lost 2 bases, the J end lost 8 bases, and 16 bases lay between the germline ends. Germline V gene data show CDR1 as LNHNV and CDR2 as YYDKDF (reference sequence). This CDR3 has 15 residues. DNA of the CDR3: TGTGCCACCAGCAGATCGCCCCAGGGGTTCGACACCATATATTTT. Residues: CATSRSPQGFDTIYF.

Many counts were recorded for this clonotype. The gene calls are TRBV4-3 and TRBJ1-3, with 10 bases fitting TRBD1. Germline V lookup: CDR1 LGHNA, CDR2 YSLEER. Trimming cost V 3 bases and J 2 bases; bases outside gene matches: 1. The CDR3 has 15 amino acids. This CDR3 is CASSQGQGTGNTIYF. CDR3 coding DNA: TGCGCCAGCAGCCAGGGACAGGGGACTGGAAACACCATATATTTT.

V is TRBV6-2 or TRBV6-3 and J is TRBJ1-1; perhaps TRBD1 as D (5 bases). This CDR3 has 13 amino acids. CDR1 and CDR2 (germline): MNHEY, SVGEGT. Trimming shortened V by 3 bases and J by 6 bases, and 11 bases separated the two germline ends. CDR3 residues: CASSYGGAAEAFF. The CDR3 DNA sequence: TGTGCCAGCAGTTATGGAGGGGCCGCTGAAGCTTTCTTT.

This clonotype came up a few times. The rearrangement uses TRBV6-5 and TRBJ1-3; TRBD1 is a possible D gene (5 bases). The germline gives CDR1 MNHEY, CDR2 SVGAGI. The CDR3 covers 14 residues. V lost 2 bases and J lost 7, with 12 bases in between. CDR3 amino acids: CASSYMPGGNTIYF. Written as DNA, the CDR3 is TGTGCCAGCAGTTACATGCCTGGGGGGAACACCATATATTTT.

In DNA, the CDR3 is TGCGCCAGCAGCCAAGGTCTGACTAGCGGATTCTACGAGCAGTACTTC. Encoded protein: CASSQGLTSGFYEQYF. V usage is TRBV4-3 and J usage is TRBJ2-7, with 9 bases matching TRBD2. The J segment lost 3 bases and the V segment lost 1 base, leaving 7 bases of the junction unmatched. Germline lookup yields CDR1 LGHNA and CDR2 YSLEER. The CDR3 has 16 amino acids.

The sample holds many counts of this clonotype. The DNA of the CDR3 is TGCGCCAGCAGCTTGTGGCGTGAGACAGTGAACACTGAAGCTTTCTTT. Amino acid sequence: CASSLWRETVNTEAFF. V gene TRBV5-1 combines with J gene TRBJ1-1, with D perhaps matching TRBD1 (5 bases). Germline lookup yields CDR1 SGHRS and CDR2 YFSETQ. V was clipped by 1 base and J by 0 bases, with 13 bases between them. This CDR3 is 16 amino acids long.

This clonotype appeared many times. CDR3: CASSKGGGYNEQFF. CDR3 nucleotides: TGTGCCAGTAGTAAGGGGGGGGGGTACAATGAGCAGTTCTTC. This chain connects TRBV19 to TRBJ2-1; D may be TRBD2 (7 bases). CDR1 LNHDA and CDR2 SQIVND come from the germline V gene (reference sequence). V lost 4 bases to trimming and J lost 4 bases, with 11 bases between them. The CDR3 loop spans 14 amino acids.

The chain couples TRBV9 to TRBJ2-2, with TRBD1 identical over 9 bases. Germline CDR1 reads SGDLS; CDR2 reads YYNGEE. J was trimmed by 4 bases and V by 5 bases; bases with no gene match: 3. The CDR3 is 14 amino acids. This chain's CDR3 is CASSTGGGTGELFF. CDR3 DNA: TGTGCCAGCAGTACAGGGGGCGGCACCGGGGAGCTGTTTTTT.

This chain's CDR3 is CASSTEDRGETDTQYF. The CDR3 DNA sequence: TGTGCCAGCAGCACCGAAGACAGGGGGGAAACAGATACGCAGTATTTT. This rearrangement joins TRBV6-2 or TRBV6-3 to TRBJ2-3, with 9 nucleotides matching TRBD1. J lost 3 bases, V lost 6 bases, and 10 bases had no gene match. The CDR3 is made up of 16 amino acids. In germline, CDR1 is MNHEY, CDR2 SVGEGT.

CDR3 residues: CASSRQGRGQETQYF. The DNA of the CDR3 is TGTGCCAGCAGTCGACAGGGAAGGGGACAAGAGACCCAGTACTTC. The genes are TRBV12-3 or TRBV12-4 and TRBJ2-5, with 7 bases aligning to TRBD1. CDR3 length: 15 amino acids. The J segment lost 2 bases and the V segment lost 5 bases, leaving 8 bases of the junction unmatched.

This clonotype was picked up many times. The chain uses TRBV4-1 and TRBJ2-7; D ambiguous. CDR3 size: 12 residues. Trimming removed 6 bases from V and 4 bases from J, with 10 bases in between. CDR1 and CDR2 from the germline V gene are MGHRA and YSYEKL. CDR3 nucleotide sequence: TGCGCCAGCAGTCATGACGAGTACGAGCAGTACTTC. Translated, it gives CASSHDEYEQYF.

The rearrangement joins TRBV13 to TRBJ2-2; TRBD1 matches at 8 bases. This CDR3 comprises 19 residues. Trimming at V came to 5 bases and at J to 2 bases, leaving 16 bases not matched to a gene. Germline V gene data show CDR1 as PRHDT and CDR2 as FYEKMQ (reference sequence). CDR3 coding DNA: TGTGCCAGCAGCCCCCCTCTTGGCCTGGACAGGGATAACACCGGGGAGCTGTTTTTT. Translating it yields CASSPPLGLDRDNTGELFF.

This clonotype was detected ten times or more. The gene calls are TRBV29-1 and TRBJ2-4, with a tentative D call TRBD1 (5 bases). V dropped 5 bases and J dropped 0 bases, with 11 bases sitting between them. From germline, CDR1 is SQVTM and CDR2 ANQGSEA. The CDR3 totals 14 residues. The CDR3 bases are TGCAGCGTTAGGGGCGGAATAGCCAAAAACATTCAGTACTTC. Protein product: CSVRGGIAKNIQYF.

This clonotype was recorded at least ten times. The V call is TRBV29-1, the J call TRBJ2-1; 13 bases line up with TRBD2. The length of the CDR3 is 14 residues. CDR1 and CDR2 (germline): SQVTM, ANQGSEA. The V segment lost 6 bases and the J segment 7 bases; nucleotides outside the gene matches: 6. The CDR3 reads CSVARTSGGNEQFF. CDR3 nucleotide sequence: TGCAGCGTGGCTAGGACTAGCGGGGGAAATGAGCAGTTCTTC.